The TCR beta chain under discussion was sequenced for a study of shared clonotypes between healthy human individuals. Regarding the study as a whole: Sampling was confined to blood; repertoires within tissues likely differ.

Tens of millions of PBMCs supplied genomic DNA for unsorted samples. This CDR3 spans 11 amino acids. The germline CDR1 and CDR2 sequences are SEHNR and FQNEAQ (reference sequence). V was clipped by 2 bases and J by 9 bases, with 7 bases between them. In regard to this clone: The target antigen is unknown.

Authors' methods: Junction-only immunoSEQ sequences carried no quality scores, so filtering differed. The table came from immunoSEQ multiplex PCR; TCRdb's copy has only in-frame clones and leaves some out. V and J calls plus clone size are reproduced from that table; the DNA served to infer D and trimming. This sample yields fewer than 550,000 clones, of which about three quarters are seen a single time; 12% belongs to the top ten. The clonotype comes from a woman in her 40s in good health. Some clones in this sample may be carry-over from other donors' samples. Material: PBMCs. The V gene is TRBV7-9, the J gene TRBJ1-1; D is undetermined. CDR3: CASSLSGKAFF. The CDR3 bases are TGTGCCAGCAGCTTAAGTGGAAAAGCTTTCTTT.